These 24 T cell receptor beta chains share one sample of origin, sequenced in a study of cytomegalovirus exposure and HLA in healthy donors. PCR used 60 Vbeta primers and 13 Jbeta primers. Assay: immunoSEQ multiplex PCR; the TCRdb copy retains only in-frame clones and omits some. The table records 150,000 to 200,000 clones, roughly 80% of them present only once. Sequencing used PBMCs. The receptors come from a man between 18 and 35 years old in good health and CMV-seropositive.

This sequence joins TRBV10-2 and TRBJ2-2; 13 positions match TRBD2. This CDR3 has 17 amino acids. Germline loops: CDR1 WSHSY, CDR2 SAAADI. Trimming at V came to 7 bases and at J to 7 bases, leaving 12 bases not matched to a gene. CDR3 in DNA: TGCGCCAGCACCAAATTACTAGCGGGAGGGCCGGGCGGGGAGCTGTTTTTT. It yields the protein CASTKLLAGGPGGELFF.

The chain employs TRBV20-1 and TRBJ1-2, with 7 bases identical to TRBD1. The germline V gene has CDR1 DFQATT and CDR2 SNEGSKA (reference sequence). The CDR3 is 11 amino acids. V dropped 5 bases and J dropped 7; count of bases not matched to a gene: 4. CDR3: CSARTGRGYTF. DNA of the CDR3: TGCAGTGCTCGGACAGGCCGTGGCTACACCTTC.

This chain joins TRBV28 and TRBJ1-1, with a weak D call TRBD1 (5 bases). Germline V gene data show CDR1 as MDHEN and CDR2 as SYDVKM. The V gene lost 5 bases and the J gene lost 8 bases, with 18 bases spanning the gap. The CDR3 sequence is 14 residues long. The CDR3 sequence is CASSRRGIRSEAFF. DNA for the CDR3: TGTGCCAGCAGTCGGAGGGGTATTAGATCGGAAGCTTTCTTT.

This chain joins TRBV10-3 and TRBJ2-3; 9 positions agree with TRBD1. Trimming took 11 bases from V and 0 from J; bases not matched to a gene: 6. Germline lookup yields CDR1 ENHRY and CDR2 SYGVKD. CDR3 size: 14 residues. CDR3 sequence (DNA): TGTGCCGCGACAGGGGGTGGGAGCACAGATACGCAGTATTTT. Translation gives CAATGGGSTDTQYF.

V is TRBV2 and J is TRBJ2-7, with D perhaps matching TRBD1 (6 bases). This CDR3 contains 14 residues. Germline CDR1 and CDR2: SNHLY and FYNNEI. V lost 7 bases and J 0 bases, leaving 13 bases between the germline ends. The CDR3 protein is CASKGGPVSYEQYF. CDR3 DNA sequence: TGTGCCAGCAAAGGGGGTCCAGTCTCCTACGAGCAGTACTTC.

This rearrangement joins TRBV19 to TRBJ1-1; TRBD1 matches 8 bases. Germline V gene lookup returns CDR1 LNHDA and CDR2 SQIVND (reference sequence). V lost 5 bases and J lost 6; bases outside the gene matches: 8. CDR3 length equals 14 residues. CDR3 amino acids: CASSAFTGGPEAFF. In DNA, the CDR3 is TGTGCCAGTAGTGCCTTCACAGGGGGTCCTGAAGCTTTCTTT. Using reference TRBV19 and TRBJ1-1 for the parts outside the CDR3, the full variable domain is DGGITQSPKYLFRKEGQNVTLSCEQNLNHDAMYWYRQDPGQGLRLIYYSQIVNDFQKGDIAEGYSVSREKKESFPLTVTSAQKNPTAFYLCASSAFTGGPEAFFGQGTRLTVV.

The J gene is TRBJ1-4, the V gene TRBV19; D is perhaps TRBD1 (5 bases). The CDR3 sequence is 16 residues long. The V gene lost 6 bases and the J gene lost 3 bases, with 17 bases spanning the gap. The germline V gene has CDR1 LNHDA and CDR2 SQIVND (reference sequence). The CDR3 DNA sequence: TGTGCCAGTAGATATTCCCCGGGAGGGGCTAATGAAAAACTGTTTTTT. Protein: CASRYSPGGANEKLFF.

This clone showed up just a few times. The rearrangement links TRBV5-1 to TRBJ1-5; a possible D gene is TRBD1 (6 bases). The CDR3 consists of 14 residues. V lost 0 bases, J lost 5 bases, and 9 bases lay in between. The V gene's germline CDR1 is SGHRS and CDR2 YFSETQ. The CDR3 loop is CASSLVAGDQPQHF. For the CDR3, the DNA is TGCGCCAGCAGCTTGGTGGCAGGGGATCAGCCCCAGCATTTT.

CDR3 in DNA: TGTGCCAGCAGCAGAATGTACAGGGGCGAGGCCACTGAAGCTTTCTTT. Translated: CASSRMYRGEATEAFF. This chain links TRBV11-3 with TRBJ1-1, with 7 positions matching TRBD1. J lost 4 bases, V lost 5 bases, and 13 bases had no gene match. The CDR3 sequence is 16 residues long. The V gene's germline CDR1 is SGHNT and CDR2 YENEEA.

The rearrangement links TRBV9 to TRBJ2-1, with D perhaps matching TRBD2 (5 bases). CDR3 length: 19 residues. From germline, CDR1 is SGDLS and CDR2 YYNGEE. Trimming shortened V by 0 bases and J by 7 bases, and 26 bases separated the two germline ends. CDR3 region: CASSVATLGLAMESNEQFF. DNA of the CDR3: TGTGCCAGCAGCGTAGCTACGTTGGGTTTAGCGATGGAGTCAAATGAGCAGTTCTTC.

The table lists this clone with a count of one. V usage is TRBV6-4 and J usage is TRBJ2-1, with TRBD2 matching over 8 bases. The CDR3 is made up of 14 amino acids. The germline gives CDR1 MRHNA, CDR2 SNTAGT. V lost 0 bases and J lost 7; bases outside the gene matches: 2. Written as DNA, the CDR3 is TGTGCCAGCAGTGACTCCGGGACTAGTAATGAGCAGTTCTTC. This translates into CASSDSGTSNEQFF.

The CDR3 DNA reads TGTGCCAGCTCAAATTTCCAGGGCATTCAGCCCCAGCATTTT. Encoded protein: CASSNFQGIQPQHF. J is TRBJ1-5 and V is TRBV18; D perhaps matches TRBD1 (5 bases). The CDR3 spans 14 residues. The V gene's germline CDR1 is KGHSH and CDR2 LQKENI. V was trimmed by 5 bases and J by 6 bases, leaving 14 bases between them.

This clone was recorded a few times. CDR3 region: CASRGTAQETQYF. The CDR3 coding sequence is TGTGCCAGTAGGGGGACAGCGCAAGAGACCCAGTACTTC. The chain recombines TRBV19 with TRBJ2-5; TRBD1 matches 7 bases. The V segment lost 6 bases and the J segment 2 bases; nucleotides outside the gene matches: 3. The germline gives CDR1 LNHDA, CDR2 SQIVND (reference sequence). The CDR3 is 13 amino acids. Looking up the rest from reference TRBV19 and TRBJ2-5 gives the full variable domain: DGGITQSPKYLFRKEGQNVTLSCEQNLNHDAMYWYRQDPGQGLRLIYYSQIVNDFQKGDIAEGYSVSREKKESFPLTVTSAQKNPTAFYLCASRGTAQETQYFGPGTRLLVL.

This clone has only a few counts. The chain recombines TRBV27 with TRBJ2-1; 9 bases are a match to TRBD2. The V segment lost 10 bases and the J segment 10 bases; nucleotides outside the gene matches: 20. Germline V CDR1 and CDR2: MNHEY, SMNVEV (reference sequence). CDR3 length: 16 residues. The CDR3, as DNA: TGTGCCACCGAGAGGAGTTTCTTAGCGGGAGAGGGAGAGCAGTTCTTC. This gives the protein CATERSFLAGEGEQFF.

There are a few counts of this clone. The V and J genes are TRBV7-8 and TRBJ2-5; a possible D gene is TRBD2 (6 bases). V was pared by 2 bases and J by 5 bases, with 12 bases between. Germline V gene lookup returns CDR1 SGHVS and CDR2 FQNEAQ. The CDR3 extends over 14 amino acids. CDR3 residues: CASSLLARGETQYF. The CDR3 DNA reads as TGTGCCAGCAGCTTATTAGCCCGGGGGGAGACCCAGTACTTC.

The CDR3 sequence: CASSSTPPYEQYF. DNA of the CDR3: TGTGCCAGCAGCTCGACACCGCCCTACGAGCAGTACTTC. The V call is TRBV5-4, the J call TRBJ2-7; D gene ambiguous. CDR3 length equals 13 residues. The ends were cut back, 3 bases at V and 2 bases at J, with 9 bases in the middle. Germline V CDR1 and CDR2: SGHNT, YYREEE (reference sequence).

The chain has TRBV5-8 and TRBJ2-1; the D gene is possibly TRBD1 (5 bases). The CDR3 loop spans 14 amino acids. Germline V gene lookup returns CDR1 SGHTS and CDR2 YDEGEE. Trimming took 4 bases from V and 4 from J, leaving 12 bases between them. CDR3 nucleotides: TGTGCCAGCAGCGCCGGACACCAATACAATGAGCAGTTCTTC. Its protein product is CASSAGHQYNEQFF.

The chain links TRBV7-2 to TRBJ2-7; 8 bases agree with TRBD1. This CDR3 spans 16 amino acids. V lost 5 bases, J lost 5 bases, and 14 bases stayed unmatched. Germline V lookup: CDR1 SGHTA, CDR2 FQGNSA. The CDR3 nucleotides are TGTGCCAGCAGCCCACGTCCGGGACAGGTTTCTGACGAGCAGTACTTC. This gives the protein CASSPRPGQVSDEQYF.

Regarding this clone: At one end the junction does not follow the germline gene, possibly because of a read error. This chain links TRBV4-1 with TRBJ1-2; TRBD1 aligns across 7 bases. Germline V lookup: CDR1 MGHRA, CDR2 YSYEKL. This CDR3 is 12 amino acids long. The CDR3: CATNDVVGTAFF. The CDR3 bases are TGCGCCACCAATGATGTTGTGGGGACAGCTTTCTTC.

This CDR3 is CASQRGSGENTEAFF. The CDR3 nucleotides read TGTGCCAGCCAAAGGGGGAGCGGAGAGAACACTGAAGCTTTCTTT. V usage is TRBV21-1 and J usage is TRBJ1-1; the listed D gene, TRBD1, was not tested against the DNA. TRBV21-1 is noted as a pseudogene. The length of the CDR3 is 15 residues.

The chain recombines TRBV6-5 with TRBJ1-6; tentative D call: TRBD1 (5 bases). CDR1 MNHEY and CDR2 SVGAGI come from the germline V gene. Trimming took off 0 bases at V and 8 bases at J, with 5 bases between the two ends. The CDR3 loop spans 13 amino acids. The CDR3: CASSYSGDSPLHF. As DNA, the CDR3 is TGTGCCAGCAGTTACTCAGGGGATTCACCCCTCCACTTT.

Note on this clone: A junction end diverges from the germline sequence, so it may reflect a read error. The V call is TRBV11-2, the J call TRBJ2-7; 14 nucleotides line up with TRBD2. This CDR3 spans 19 amino acids. Germline CDR1 is SGHAT and CDR2 is FQNNGV. CDR3 amino acids: CASSLALGLAGVFSHEQYF. The CDR3 DNA reads as TGTGCCAGCAGCTTAGCGTTGGGACTAGCGGGAGTCTTCTCCCACGAGCAGTACTTC. The full variable domain, with the rest looked up from reference TRBV11-2 and TRBJ2-7, is EAGVAQSPRYKIIEKRQSVAFWCNPISGHATLYWYQQILGQGPKLLIQFQNNGVVDDSQLPKDRFSAERLKGVDSTLKIQPAKLEDSAVYLCASSLALGLAGVFSHEQYFGPGTRLTVT.

The chain uses TRBV27 and TRBJ2-7, with D hard to call. The CDR3 sequence is 13 residues long. Germline V gene data show CDR1 as MNHEY and CDR2 as SMNVEV (reference sequence). V was trimmed by 4 bases and J by 7 bases, leaving 14 bases between them. In nucleotides, the CDR3 is TGTGCCAGCAGTTCCCCCCTCGTGCGGGAGCAGTACTTC. This encodes CASSSPLVREQYF.

The rearrangement links TRBV19 to TRBJ2-3; tentatively, D is TRBD2 (5 bases). The CDR3 is 14 amino acids. V lost 1 base and J lost 2, with 7 bases in between. Germline CDR1 reads LNHDA; CDR2 reads SQIVND (reference sequence). The CDR3 coding sequence is TGTGCCAGTAGTATAGGCGGGTACACAGATACGCAGTATTTT. Translated: CASSIGGYTDTQYF.